Only a few counts were recorded for the clone carrying this TCR beta chain. Its matching antigen is unknown. This entry belongs to a study of T cell repertoires in cytomegalovirus infection. Study summary: Public TCR beta signatures were indicative of both CMV infection and a matching HLA type. Study-wide points: Cumulative public TCR beta family frequency identified carriers of CMV plus the relevant HLA.

Germline assignment: CDR1 LGHNA and CDR2 YSLEER. Trimming shortened V by 0 bases and J by 1 base, and 14 bases separated the two germline ends. The CDR3 sequence is 17 residues long. One entry per CDR3 protein results from TCRdb running MiXCR on the reads. Among roughly 250,000 distinct CDR3 sequences listed, more than 9% were seen once. The sequenced material came from PBMCs. This chain links TRBV4-3 with TRBJ2-3; D unclear. This TCR was recovered from a human donor in good health (CMV status not recorded). Some clones in this sample may be carry-over from other donors' samples. CDR3 protein: CASSQDKPPSGTDTQYF. The CDR3 DNA reads as TGCGCCAGCAGCCAAGATAAGCCCCCGTCCGGCACAGATACGCAGTATTTT.